A single sample is the source of the 32 T cell receptor beta chains below, sequenced in a study of T cell repertoires in cytomegalovirus infection (dated by TCRdb to the late 2010s). The instrument was an Illumina HiSeq 1500. The raw public reads went through TCRdb reprocessing: fastp at Q25, MiXCR clone calling, in-frame beta chains kept. Each entry merges the rows of one CDR3 protein and shows their most common DNA and genes. The sample table lists fewer than 200,000 distinct CDR3 sequences, about a tenth of them with a count of one. Approximately 4.6% of the sample is in the top ten clones. The sample comprised PBMCs. The receptors stem from a human donor in good health (CMV status not recorded). Some clones in this sample may be carry-over from other donors' samples.

The sample holds many counts of this clonotype. The chain couples TRBV7-2 to TRBJ1-5; no clear D. The CDR3 has 13 amino acids. Trimming left V 5 bases short and J 5 bases short, with 10 bases between. Germline CDR1 and CDR2: SGHTA and FQGNSA. CDR3 region: CASSLGSDQPQHF. CDR3 DNA: TGTGCCAGCAGCCTCGGGAGCGATCAGCCCCAGCATTTT.

At least ten counts were recorded for this clonotype. The genes are TRBV7-2 and TRBJ1-3; weak D call: TRBD1 (5 bases). This CDR3 has 17 amino acids. Germline CDR1 SGHTA, CDR2 FQGNSA. V was cut by 0 bases and J by 0 bases, with 12 bases left in between. CDR3 coding DNA: TGTGCCAGCAGCTTAGCGGGGGGGAAGCACTCTGGAAACACCATATATTTT. Translating gives CASSLAGGKHSGNTIYF.

Ten or more counts support this clonotype. The chain employs TRBV4-3 and TRBJ2-2, with no clear D. CDR3 length: 15 amino acids. The germline gives CDR1 LGHNA, CDR2 YSLEER. V was clipped by 0 bases and J by 2 bases, with 7 bases between them. For the CDR3, the DNA is TGCGCCAGCAGCCAAGAAAACCAAAACACCGGGGAGCTGTTTTTT. Protein sequence: CASSQENQNTGELFF.

The chain has TRBV28 and TRBJ2-5, with 7 bases matching TRBD1. The J segment lost 3 bases and the V segment lost 2 bases, leaving 3 bases of the junction unmatched. Germline CDR1 reads MDHEN; CDR2 reads SYDVKM. This CDR3 is built from 14 residues. The CDR3 loop is CASSLTGAEETQYF. The CDR3 DNA follows: TGTGCCAGCAGTTTAACAGGGGCGGAAGAGACCCAGTACTTC.

Ten or more counts support this clonotype. CDR3 residues: CASSYAGQPYQPQHF. As DNA, the CDR3 is TGTGCCAGCAGTTACGCGGGACAGCCTTATCAGCCCCAGCATTTT. The chain links TRBV6-2 or TRBV6-3 to TRBJ1-5, with 7 bases aligning to TRBD1. Unmatched junction bases numbered 6, after V lost 2 bases and J lost 5 bases. Germline CDR1 MNHEY, CDR2 SVGEGT. The CDR3 has 15 amino acids.

The sample holds a few counts of this clonotype. The chain uses TRBV7-2 and TRBJ1-4; D possibly corresponds to TRBD1 (6 bases). Trimming left V 4 bases short and J 3 bases short, with 18 bases between. The CDR3 is 17 residues long. Germline V gene data show CDR1 as SGHTA and CDR2 as FQGNSA. This CDR3 reads CASSSNLMGASNEKLFF. The CDR3 DNA reads as TGTGCCAGCAGCTCTAATCTAATGGGGGCATCTAATGAAAAACTGTTTTTT.

The sample holds a few counts of this clonotype. The chain joins TRBV2 to TRBJ2-5, with D perhaps matching TRBD2 (6 bases). The CDR3 is 13 residues long. The V end was cut by 3 bases, the J end by 5 bases, with 10 bases between. CDR1 is SNHLY, CDR2 FYNNEI, per germline. The CDR3 DNA reads TGTGCCAGCAGTGATAGCGGACTGGAGACCCAGTACTTC. Translated, it gives CASSDSGLETQYF.

This clonotype showed up just a few times. This rearrangement joins TRBV19 to TRBJ1-5; no firm D call. This CDR3 is built from 14 residues. V gave up 4 bases and J gave up 3 bases, with 10 bases separating them. Germline-derived CDR1 and CDR2 are LNHDA and SQIVND (reference sequence). CDR3 nucleotides: TGTGCCAGTAGTAACCGGGCCCCCAATCAGCCCCAGCATTTT. This gives the protein CASSNRAPNQPQHF.

This clonotype was seen only a few times. This chain connects TRBV6-2 or TRBV6-3 to TRBJ1-1; possibly TRBD1 for D (6 bases). Trimming took 3 bases from V and 1 from J, leaving 12 bases between them. The CDR3 loop spans 15 amino acids. The V gene's germline CDR1 is MNHEY and CDR2 SVGEGT. For the CDR3, the DNA is TGTGCCAGCAGTTATGGGGGGGGCGAGAACACTGAAGCTTTCTTT. Translation gives CASSYGGGENTEAFF.

This clonotype has a count of ten or more. The chain uses TRBV7-8 and TRBJ1-4, with D perhaps matching TRBD1 (5 bases). The CDR3 has 15 amino acids. Trimming cost V 0 bases and J 6 bases, with 11 bases left between them. Per the germline V gene, CDR1 is SGHVS and CDR2 is FQNEAQ. The CDR3 region is CASSLAGAGHEKLFF. The DNA for the CDR3 is TGTGCCAGCAGCTTAGCGGGCGCGGGGCATGAAAAACTGTTTTTT.

In this sample, this clonotype turned up a few times. The rearrangement uses TRBV6-1 and TRBJ2-3, with D perhaps matching TRBD1 (6 bases). The CDR3 runs to 15 residues. The V and J ends lost 1 base and 4 bases respectively, with 12 bases between them. Germline V gene lookup returns CDR1 MNHNS and CDR2 SASEGT. The CDR3 coding sequence is TGTGCCAGCAGTGAAGGCCGGGCAGGGGCAGATACGCAGTATTTT. Translation: CASSEGRAGADTQYF.

The chain employs TRBV5-1 and TRBJ2-1; 10 bases fit TRBD1. With 4 bases clipped from V and 0 bases from J, the junction kept 7 bases outside the gene matches. The CDR3 is made up of 17 amino acids. Germline loops: CDR1 SGHRS, CDR2 YFSETQ. The CDR3 loop is CASSPQTGGISYNEQFF. DNA of the CDR3: TGCGCCAGCAGCCCCCAGACAGGGGGCATCTCCTACAATGAGCAGTTCTTC.

There are many counts of this clonotype. V usage is TRBV12-3 or TRBV12-4 and J usage is TRBJ2-3; 7 positions agree with TRBD2. CDR3 length: 18 amino acids. Trimming cost V 0 bases and J 0 bases; bases outside gene matches: 9. The CDR3 loop reads CASSLAARGRASTDTQYF. The CDR3 DNA sequence: TGTGCCAGCAGTTTAGCTGCGCGGGGGAGGGCTAGCACAGATACGCAGTATTTT.

This clonotype was seen a handful of times. This chain links TRBV28 with TRBJ2-1, with TRBD1 identical over 8 bases. J lost 3 bases, V lost 8 bases, and 12 bases had no gene match. CDR1 and CDR2 from the germline V gene are MDHEN and SYDVKM. The CDR3 loop spans 16 amino acids. The chain's CDR3 is CASRLEGQGLYNEQFF. For the CDR3, the DNA is TGTGCCAGCCGCTTAGAAGGACAGGGCCTCTACAATGAGCAGTTCTTC.

This clonotype occurred many times. The chain combines TRBV7-2 with TRBJ1-1, with unresolved D. V was clipped by 1 base and J by 6 bases, with 3 bases between them. This CDR3 is 11 amino acids long. Germline CDR1 SGHTA, CDR2 FQGNSA. CDR3 sequence (DNA): TGTGCCAGCAGCTTAGATCCTGAAGCTTTCTTT. Amino acid sequence: CASSLDPEAFF.

A note on this clonotype: A much larger clone sits a single nucleotide away, making a read error possible. The V gene is TRBV5-6, the J gene TRBJ1-5, with D possibly being TRBD1 (5 bases). The length of the CDR3 is 15 residues. Germline values: CDR1 SGHDT, CDR2 YYEEEE. Trimming took off 2 bases at V and 3 bases at J, with 12 bases between the two ends. The CDR3 here is CASSLFGALNQPQHF. The CDR3 region has the DNA TGTGCCAGCAGCTTATTCGGGGCCCTCAATCAGCCCCAGCATTTT. Combining the CDR3 with reference TRBV5-6 and TRBJ1-5 gives the whole variable domain DAGVTQSPTHLIKTRGQQVTLRCSPKSGHDTVSWYQQALGQGPQFIFQYYEEEERQRGNFPDRFSGHQFPNYSSELNVNALLLGDSALYLCASSLFGALNQPQHFGDGTRLSIL.

For this clonotype: The junction does not match germline at one end; this may be a read error. This chain's CDR3 is CAGSYHTGELFF. In DNA, the CDR3 is TGTGCCGGCAGTTATCATACTGGGGAGCTGTTTTTT. The chain links TRBV2 to TRBJ2-2; D call uncertain. Germline V gene sequence: CDR1 SNHLY, CDR2 FYNNEI. CDR3 length equals 12 residues. The full variable domain, rest sourced from reference TRBV2 and TRBJ2-2, is EPEVTQTPSHQVTQMGQEVILRCVPISNHLYFYWYRQILGQKVEFLVSFYNNEISEKSEIFDDQFSVERPDGSNFTLKIRSTKLEDSAMYFCAGSYHTGELFFGEGSRLTVL.

This clonotype has a count of ten or more. The rearrangement links TRBV7-2 to TRBJ2-1, with TRBD2 identical over 7 bases. The V and J ends lost 1 base and 7 bases, in that order; junction bases with no gene match: 4. The germline CDR1 and CDR2 sequences are SGHTA and FQGNSA. The CDR3 has 14 residues. CDR3 in DNA: TGTGCCAGCAGCTTAGTTCCCGGGGGGAATGAGCAGTTCTTC. Its protein product is CASSLVPGGNEQFF.

This clonotype has more than one count but fewer than ten. This chain links TRBV28 with TRBJ1-2; D is uncertain. The CDR3 runs 10 residues. V was pared by 4 bases and J by 8 bases, with 5 bases between. Germline V gene lookup returns CDR1 MDHEN and CDR2 SYDVKM. CDR3 DNA sequence: TGTGCCAGCAGTTCCTTAGGCTACACCTTC. Amino acids: CASSSLGYTF.

This chain uses TRBV5-1 with TRBJ1-2, with D uncertain. Trimming removed 4 bases at V and 6 bases at J, with 16 bases between. This CDR3 contains 14 residues. Germline V gene sequence: CDR1 SGHRS, CDR2 YFSETQ. The CDR3 loop reads CASSPTGSRHGYTF. CDR3 DNA: TGCGCCAGCAGCCCCACCGGGTCCCGGCATGGCTACACCTTC. Combining the CDR3 with reference TRBV5-1 and TRBJ1-2 gives the whole variable domain KAGVTQTPRYLIKTRGQQVTLSCSPISGHRSVSWYQQTPGQGLQFLFEYFSETQRNKGNFPGRFSGRQFSNSRSEMNVSTLELGDSALYLCASSPTGSRHGYTFGSGTRLTVV.

Many counts were recorded for this clonotype. The chain combines TRBV6-2 or TRBV6-3 with TRBJ2-1; D might be TRBD2 (5 bases). This CDR3 region has 13 residues. V was cut by 5 bases and J by 7 bases, with 12 bases left in between. Germline lookup yields CDR1 MNHEY and CDR2 SVGEGT. This CDR3 is CASSRLTRNEQFF. The CDR3 DNA sequence: TGTGCCAGCAGTCGACTCACTAGGAATGAGCAGTTCTTC.

In its sample, this clonotype was seen once. This may stem from a read error, because a much larger clone lies one nucleotide away. This chain uses TRBV5-6 with TRBJ2-1; 8 bases agree with TRBD2. CDR1 SGHDT and CDR2 YYEEEE come from the germline V gene. The V gene end was trimmed by 2 bases and the J gene end by 6 bases; junction bases not matched to a gene: 7. The CDR3 loop spans 15 amino acids. CDR3 residues: CASSFRRAGANEQFF. As DNA, the CDR3 is TGTGCCAGCAGCTTCCGACGAGCGGGAGCCAATGAGCAGTTCTTC.

The rearrangement uses TRBV7-9 and TRBJ2-7; 10 bases agree with TRBD1. Looked up from germline, CDR1 is SEHNR and CDR2 is FQNEAQ (reference sequence). With 1 base clipped from V and 1 base from J, the junction kept 7 bases outside the gene matches. The CDR3 spans 17 residues. CDR3 DNA sequence: TGTGCCAGCAGCTTAGGACGCGCGGGACAGGGGTCCTACGAGCAGTACTTC. It encodes CASSLGRAGQGSYEQYF.

This rearrangement joins TRBV19 to TRBJ2-4; D is possibly TRBD2 (6 bases). Trimming shortened V by 7 bases and J by 0 bases, and 19 bases separated the two germline ends. The CDR3 length is 17 residues. CDR1 and CDR2 from the germline V gene are LNHDA and SQIVND (reference sequence). In nucleotides, the CDR3 is TGTGCCAGTACCCCCGGGGGAAGAAACCTAGCCAAAAACATTCAGTACTTC. This gives the protein CASTPGGRNLAKNIQYF.

The table lists this clonotype with a few counts. The gene calls are TRBV28 and TRBJ2-7; D might be TRBD1 (6 bases). The V and J ends lost 3 bases and 1 base respectively, with 13 bases between them. In germline, CDR1 is MDHEN, CDR2 SYDVKM. This CDR3 contains 15 residues. This CDR3 reads CASSFTGIASYEQYF. Here the CDR3 DNA reads TGTGCCAGCAGTTTCACAGGGATCGCATCCTACGAGCAGTACTTC. The variable domain in full, with the rest retrieved from reference TRBV28 and TRBJ2-7, is DVKVTQSSRYLVKRTGEKVFLECVQDMDHENMFWYRQDPGLGLRLIYFSYDVKMKEKGDIPEGYSVSREKKERFSLILESASTNQTSMYLCASSFTGIASYEQYFGPGTRLTVT.

Many counts were recorded for this clonotype. The V gene is TRBV7-8, the J gene TRBJ2-1; the D call may be TRBD1 or TRBD2 (6 bases each). Germline-derived CDR1 and CDR2 are SGHVS and FQNEAQ. V was pared by 3 bases and J by 8 bases, with 14 bases between. This CDR3 has 14 residues. The CDR3 DNA follows: TGTGCCAGCAGCTTCCTAGCGCCAGGGGATGAGCAGTTCTTC. Translating it yields CASSFLAPGDEQFF. The variable domain in full, completed from reference TRBV7-8 and TRBJ2-1, reads GAGVSQSPRYKVAKRGQDVALRCDPISGHVSLFWYQQALGQGPEFLTYFQNEAQLDKSGLPSDRFFAERPEGSVSTLKIQRTQQEDSAVYLCASSFLAPGDEQFFGPGTRLTVL.

This clonotype was seen at least ten times. The chain combines TRBV7-6 with TRBJ2-1; 7 nucleotides line up with TRBD1. CDR3 length: 15 amino acids. V gave up 5 bases and J gave up 4 bases; unmatched junction bases: 8. Germline V lookup: CDR1 SGHVS, CDR2 FNYEAQ. The CDR3 DNA follows: TGTGCCAGCAGCACCCGGACAGGAGCTTACAATGAGCAGTTCTTC. This encodes CASSTRTGAYNEQFF.

This clonotype has a count of ten or more. The genes are TRBV12-3 or TRBV12-4 and TRBJ2-5; 11 nucleotides match TRBD2. Trimming removed 4 bases from V and 4 bases from J; junction bases left unmatched: 2. CDR3 size: 14 residues. The DNA for the CDR3 is TGTGCCAGCAGTTCTACTAGCGGGGGAGAGACCCAGTACTTC. Translating gives CASSSTSGGETQYF.

This clonotype was counted ten times or more. The rearrangement uses TRBV27 and TRBJ2-1, with 10 bases aligning to TRBD2. The V gene end was trimmed by 0 bases and the J gene end by 3 bases; junction bases not matched to a gene: 5. The germline V gene encodes CDR1 MNHEY and CDR2 SMNVEV (reference sequence). This CDR3 comprises 17 residues. The CDR3 protein is CASSLSNSGRFYNEQFF. The CDR3 region has the DNA TGTGCCAGCAGTTTATCCAATAGCGGGAGGTTCTACAATGAGCAGTTCTTC.

With regard to this clonotype: A read error may be the cause here, since a much bigger clone is one base away. This chain links TRBV19 with TRBJ2-1, with D perhaps matching TRBD1 (6 bases). The CDR3 has 11 amino acids. Looked up from germline, CDR1 is LNHDA and CDR2 is SQIVND (reference sequence). V lost 10 bases and J 15 bases, leaving 19 bases between the germline ends. The CDR3 is CANRLTGQVFF. In DNA form, the CDR3 reads TGTGCCAATAGACTAACAGGGCAGGTGTTCTTC.

The V and J genes are TRBV29-1 and TRBJ1-2, with 8 bases fitting TRBD1. The CDR3 consists of 13 residues. Per the germline V gene, CDR1 is SQVTM and CDR2 is ANQGSEA. V dropped 4 bases and J dropped 7; count of bases not matched to a gene: 8. Written as DNA, the CDR3 is TGCAGCGTTGCATCTCAGGACAGGGCTGGCTACACCTTC. Translation: CSVASQDRAGYTF.

This clonotype was detected many times. This chain links TRBV20-1 with TRBJ2-7, with 10 nucleotides matching TRBD2. The CDR3 sequence is 14 residues long. Germline CDR1 is DFQATT and CDR2 is SNEGSKA (reference sequence). After removal of 0 bases from V and 2 bases from J, the junction contained 1 base not matched to a gene. The CDR3 region is CSARDLAGAYEQYF. The CDR3 DNA follows: TGCAGTGCTAGAGACCTAGCGGGAGCCTACGAGCAGTACTTC.